One and the same sample provided the 21 T cell receptor beta chains below, sequenced in a study of T cells in localized non-small cell lung cancer. Sequenced by immunoSEQ multiplex PCR; TCRdb stores in-frame clones only, minus some. The sample consists of about 60,000 clones, 85% to 90% of them appearing once. Sequenced material: peripheral blood, taken before any cancer treatment. Receptors originate from a woman aged 40 to 75 with stage I lung adenocarcinoma.

V and J are TRBV7-8 and TRBJ2-3; 8 nucleotides line up with TRBD2. J gave up 2 bases and V 4 bases, and 11 bases lay outside the gene matches. The CDR3 extends over 17 amino acids. The germline V gene encodes CDR1 SGHVS and CDR2 FQNEAQ. For the CDR3, the DNA is TGTGCCAGCAGCTATCAATCGACTAGCGCCTTCACAGATACGCAGTATTTT. This translates into CASSYQSTSAFTDTQYF.

The J gene is TRBJ1-2, the V gene TRBV9, with D perhaps matching TRBD1 (5 bases). The ends were cut back, 4 bases at V and 3 bases at J, with 10 bases in the middle. CDR1 is SGDLS and CDR2 is YYNGEE in the germline V gene. The CDR3 length is 13 residues. The DNA for the CDR3 is TGTGCCAGCAGCACCGGGACCCACTATGGCTACACCTTC. It codes for CASSTGTHYGYTF.

This chain links TRBV30 with TRBJ1-3; no reliable D call. V lost 5 bases to trimming and J lost 4 bases, with 9 bases between them. The CDR3 covers 12 residues. Germline CDR1 and CDR2: GTSNPN and SVGIG (reference sequence). The CDR3 DNA is TGTGCCTGGGAAAATCGCGGAAACACCATATATTTT. Amino acids: CAWENRGNTIYF.

The chain is built from TRBV19 and TRBJ1-4; D possibly corresponds to TRBD1 (5 bases). Per germline, CDR1 LNHDA and CDR2 SQIVND (reference sequence). The CDR3 sequence is 16 residues long. The ends were cut back, 3 bases at V and 8 bases at J, with 19 bases in the middle. The CDR3 sequence: CASSIGTGLESEKLFF. In DNA form, the CDR3 reads TGTGCCAGTAGTATCGGGACCGGCCTGGAAAGCGAAAAACTGTTTTTT.

The chain couples TRBV7-2 to TRBJ2-2, with 11 positions matching TRBD1. The CDR3 runs to 17 residues. J lost 7 bases, V lost 5 bases, and 12 bases had no gene match. Germline V gene lookup returns CDR1 SGHTA and CDR2 FQGNSA. The CDR3 region is CASSPNQDRGRLGELFF. The DNA of the CDR3 is TGTGCCAGCAGCCCCAACCAGGACAGGGGGCGGCTCGGGGAGCTGTTTTTT.

The DNA of the CDR3 is TGTGCCAGCAGCGTCCCGGGACGGCAGGATCAGCCCCAGCATTTT. Encoded protein: CASSVPGRQDQPQHF. The chain has TRBV4-2 and TRBJ1-5; possible D gene TRBD1, 5 bases. The CDR3 contains 15 residues. Trimming stripped 5 bases from V and 5 bases from J, with 16 bases between. Germline loops: CDR1 LGHNA, CDR2 YNFKEQ.

The chain employs TRBV11-2 and TRBJ2-7; 11 positions match TRBD2. The junction had 7 bases not matched to a gene; V was cut back by 5 bases and J by 13 bases. The CDR3 extends over 12 amino acids. Germline CDR1 is SGHAT and CDR2 is FQNNGV. In DNA, the CDR3 is TGTGCCAGCAGCGGGCCGGGACTAGCGGTATACTTC. Amino acids: CASSGPGLAVYF.

V and J are TRBV19 and TRBJ2-7; perhaps TRBD2 as D (6 bases). V was shortened by 5 bases and J by 7 bases, with 15 bases between the two germline ends. The CDR3 has 13 residues. Per germline, CDR1 LNHDA and CDR2 SQIVND (reference sequence). Written as DNA, the CDR3 is TGTGCCAGTAGTCCCCAAATAGCGGAAGAGCAGTACTTC. Translating gives CASSPQIAEEQYF.

The genes are TRBV6-1 and TRBJ1-1; D call uncertain. The germline CDR1 and CDR2 sequences are MNHNS and SASEGT. The length of the CDR3 is 13 residues. With 10 bases removed from V and 0 bases from J, the gap between germline ends came to 12 bases. The CDR3 region has the DNA TGTGCCACCCTGACTCTGTTGAACACTGAAGCTTTCTTT. This translates into CATLTLLNTEAFF.

The rearrangement joins TRBV20-1 to TRBJ1-2; D call uncertain. V shed 4 bases and J shed 5 bases, with 8 bases lying between them. CDR1 is DFQATT, CDR2 SNEGSKA, per germline (reference sequence). The CDR3 contains 11 residues. The CDR3 coding sequence is TGCAGTGCTACCCTCACGTATGGCTACACCTTC. Protein sequence: CSATLTYGYTF.

V and J are TRBV21-1 and TRBJ2-5; no check of the table's D call, TRBD2, against the DNA was made. TRBV21-1 is a documented pseudogene. The CDR3 is 13 residues long. This CDR3 is CANYLKVQETQYF. The CDR3, as DNA: TGTGCCAACTACTTGAAGGTCCAAGAGACCCAGTACTTC.

This chain joins TRBV28 and TRBJ2-3; 7 positions agree with TRBD1. This CDR3 has 13 amino acids. Germline CDR1 is MDHEN and CDR2 is SYDVKM. V gave up 7 bases and J gave up 3 bases; unmatched junction bases: 4. The CDR3 bases are TGTGCCAGCAAAGAGGGGGCAACAGATACGCAGTATTTT. Protein: CASKEGATDTQYF.

In its sample, this clone was seen once. The V call is TRBV6-5, the J call TRBJ1-1; D perhaps matches TRBD1 (5 bases). Looked up from germline, CDR1 is MNHEY and CDR2 is SVGAGI. V dropped 0 bases and J dropped 6 bases, with 14 bases sitting between them. The CDR3 is 15 residues long. The CDR3 nucleotides read TGTGCCAGCAGTTACTCGACCGGGGGAAAACCTGAAGCTTTCTTT. Encoded protein: CASSYSTGGKPEAFF.

This clone was counted a single time. The CDR3 is CASSPGTGHNYGYTF. For the CDR3, the DNA is TGTGCCAGTTCTCCCGGGACAGGGCATAACTATGGCTACACCTTC. The V and J genes are TRBV2 and TRBJ1-2; 9 nucleotides align to TRBD1. Germline assignment: CDR1 SNHLY and CDR2 FYNNEI. CDR3 length: 15 amino acids. J gave up 1 base and V 9 bases, and 9 bases lay outside the gene matches.

This sequence joins TRBV29-1 and TRBJ1-2; possible D gene TRBD1, 6 bases. Germline V gives CDR1 SQVTM, CDR2 ANQGSEA. The CDR3 contains 15 residues. The V end lost 5 bases, the J end lost 8 bases, and 24 bases lay between the germline ends. The CDR3 spells CSVQLLRDTEEGYTF. CDR3 nucleotide sequence: TGCAGCGTTCAACTCCTAAGGGACACCGAGGAGGGCTACACCTTC.

In DNA, the CDR3 is TGTGCCAGTAGTATACCGGGAAACACTGAAGCTTTCTTT. It codes for CASSIPGNTEAFF. The chain recombines TRBV19 with TRBJ1-1; D gene ambiguous. The CDR3 consists of 13 residues. V was trimmed by 2 bases and J by 2 bases, leaving 6 bases between them. Germline CDR1 reads LNHDA; CDR2 reads SQIVND (reference sequence).

V and J are TRBV6-6 and TRBJ1-2; D is ambiguous. CDR3 length: 13 residues. CDR1 is MNHNY and CDR2 is SVGAGI in the germline V gene (reference sequence). With 5 bases removed from V and 2 bases from J, the gap between germline ends came to 9 bases. The CDR3 here is CASSPKPNYGYTF. The CDR3 coding sequence is TGTGCCAGCAGTCCCAAACCGAACTATGGCTACACCTTC.

J is TRBJ1-1 and V is TRBV27, with a weak D call TRBD1 (6 bases). Trimming removed 4 bases at V and 9 bases at J, with 18 bases between. Germline values: CDR1 MNHEY, CDR2 SMNVEV (reference sequence). The CDR3 extends over 14 amino acids. CDR3 protein: CASSSSQWGRKAFF. CDR3 sequence (DNA): TGTGCCAGCAGTTCGTCACAGTGGGGGCGAAAAGCTTTCTTT.

This chain joins TRBV28 and TRBJ2-2, with D unclear. The germline V gene has CDR1 MDHEN and CDR2 SYDVKM. Trimming shortened V by 2 bases and J by 7 bases, and 5 bases separated the two germline ends. The length of the CDR3 is 12 residues. The CDR3 DNA reads as TGTGCCAGCAGTTTAGTCAACGGGGAGCTGTTTTTT. Translated, it gives CASSLVNGELFF.

CDR3 sequence (DNA): TGTGCCAGCAAAAAACAGATGAACACTGAAGCTTTCTTT. Amino acids: CASKKQMNTEAFF. The rearrangement uses TRBV2 and TRBJ1-1; D is uncertain. The CDR3 length is 13 residues. V lost 7 bases, J lost 0 bases, and 9 bases lay in between. The V gene's germline CDR1 is SNHLY and CDR2 FYNNEI.

The CDR3 loop reads CASTRTALAKNIQYF. CDR3 coding DNA: TGTGCCAGTACTCGGACAGCCCTAGCCAAAAACATTCAGTACTTC. The V call is TRBV19, the J call TRBJ2-4, with D possibly matching TRBD1 (6 bases). The CDR3 is made up of 15 amino acids. Germline loops: CDR1 LNHDA, CDR2 SQIVND (reference sequence). V shed 7 bases and J shed 0 bases, with 13 bases lying between them. Full variable domain (remainder filled in from reference TRBV19 and TRBJ2-4): DGGITQSPKYLFRKEGQNVTLSCEQNLNHDAMYWYRQDPGQGLRLIYYSQIVNDFQKGDIAEGYSVSREKKESFPLTVTSAQKNPTAFYLCASTRTALAKNIQYFGAGTRLSVL.